This T cell receptor (beta chain) was recovered during a study of OX40 agonist ivuxolimab in advanced cancers. Study summary: At doses from 0.01 to 10 mg/kg, patients were given intravenous ivuxolimab every 2 weeks. Earlier treatment with anti-PD-1, anti-PD-L1 or anti-CTLA-4 was permitted, and about 40% had received some.

Study observations and caveats: Low normalized clonal expansion also occurred in some nonresponding patients.

The CDR3 is made up of 15 amino acids. J lost 5 bases, V lost 5 bases, and 9 bases had no gene match. CDR1 is SGHTA, CDR2 FQGNSA, per germline. Data came from immunoSEQ multiplex PCR; TCRdb stores just in-frame clones and leaves some out. The sample has about 90,000 clones, about 89% seen once. Regarding this clone: Its antigen is unknown.

The sequencing here drew on CD4+ or CD8+ T cells sorted from blood, taken in a trial of the OX40 agonist ivuxolimab. The J gene is TRBJ2-5, the V gene TRBV7-2; 9 bases fit TRBD1. This TCR derives from an adult with an advanced solid tumor such as melanoma, head and neck, liver or kidney cancer. The CDR3 region is CASSLGTGPWETQYF. DNA of the CDR3: TGTGCCAGCAGCCTAGGGACAGGGCCTTGGGAGACCCAGTACTTC.